The 3 T cell receptor beta chains below all came from one sample that was sequenced in a study of radiation and T cells in renal cell carcinoma. Indicated treatment: 15 Gy SBRT to primary tumor, nephrectomy 4 weeks later. Some clones are missing from TCRdb's copy, which holds only in-frame ones; the method was immunoSEQ multiplex PCR. The sample contains 18,000 or so clones, around 50% of which appear only once. The sequenced sample was tumor tissue, obtained from a patient whose treatment included radiotherapy and nephrectomy. The receptor set was obtained from a middle-aged man with renal cell carcinoma.

This chain joins TRBV6-5 and TRBJ2-6; D gene unclear. The germline CDR1 and CDR2 sequences are MNHEY and SVGAGI. This CDR3 has 16 amino acids. Trimming shortened V by 2 bases and J by 0 bases, and 8 bases separated the two germline ends. The CDR3 DNA is TGTGCCAGCAGTTACGGCCCTACCTCTGGGGCCAACGTCCTGACTTTC. The encoded protein is CASSYGPTSGANVLTF.

This clone appeared a few times. The genes are TRBV4-1 and TRBJ2-1, with D perhaps TRBD2 (6 bases). Trimming took 1 base from V and 3 from J, leaving 13 bases between them. The length of the CDR3 is 16 residues. Germline CDR1 reads MGHRA; CDR2 reads YSYEKL. CDR3 sequence: CASSQGVADGYNEQFF. CDR3 nucleotide sequence: TGCGCCAGCAGCCAAGGAGTAGCGGATGGCTACAATGAGCAGTTCTTC.

CDR3 in DNA: TGTGCCAGCAGTGTATATGGCCCGGAAGGCTACACCTTC. Residues: CASSVYGPEGYTF. The chain joins TRBV2 to TRBJ1-2; the D is unclear. V lost 4 bases and J lost 8, with 14 bases in between. In germline, CDR1 is SNHLY, CDR2 FYNNEI. This CDR3 spans 13 amino acids.